This T cell receptor beta chain was found in a study of blood T cell repertoires in COVID-19. Sequencing used immunoSEQ multiplex PCR; TCRdb keeps in-frame clones, though not all of them. The table shows 400,000 to 450,000 clones, with roughly 88% occurring only once. Donors of Cohort 3 who recovered were those that had two negative PCRs, clearance, or symptom resolution. Germline V gene sequence: CDR1 MGHRA, CDR2 YSYEKL. The CDR3 has 15 residues. V dropped 1 base and J dropped 6 bases, with 13 bases sitting between them. Input material: PBMCs or T cells enriched from blood (not recorded which). This TCR was sampled from a man aged 18 to 29 who had recovered from COVID-19. The genes are TRBV4-1 and TRBJ1-5; D not certain. The CDR3 DNA sequence: TGCGCCAGCAGCCAAGTTGGCGGTGTCGCTCAGCCCCAGCATTTT. Translated: CASSQVGGVAQPQHF.